Listed below are T cell receptor beta chains from one sample, sequenced in a study of cytomegalovirus exposure and HLA in healthy donors. This table comes from immunoSEQ multiplex PCR, and its TCRdb copy is limited to in-frame clones, with some not included. The sample holds 100,000 to 150,000 clones. Sequenced sample: PBMCs. These TCRs come from a man aged 18 to 29 in good health and CMV-seronegative. CDR3s include the opening cysteine and the closing phenylalanine or tryptophan. The D gene is left open where the match is weak.

-,TRBV6-6,TRBJ2-1,CASSLRERGNEQFF,TGTGCCAGCAGTTTGAGGGAAAGGGGGAATGAGCAGTTCTTC
TRBD2,TRBV4-3,TRBJ2-1,CASSQDFTSGVNNEQFF,TGCGCCAGCAGCCAAGATTTCACTAGCGGGGTTAACAATGAGCAGTTCTTC
TRBD1,TRBV28,TRBJ1-3,CASSAGTGIGNTIYF,TGTGCCAGCAGTGCCGGGACAGGGATTGGTAACACCATATATTTT
-,TRBV7-8,TRBJ1-1,CASSARRSEAFF,TGTGCCAGCAGCGCCCGCCGGAGTGAAGCTTTCTTT
-,TRBV27,TRBJ1-5,CASSSGVNQPQHF,TGTGCCAGCAGTTCAGGGGTTAATCAGCCCCAGCATTTT
-,TRBV6-6,TRBJ2-5,CASSYSNRQETQYF,TGTGCCAGCAGTTACTCGAATAGACAAGAGACCCAGTACTTC
-,TRBV18,TRBJ2-5,CASSPTGFGETQYF,TGTGCCAGCTCACCAACAGGCTTCGGGGAGACCCAGTACTTC
TRBD1,TRBV18,TRBJ1-1,CASSPGQGRFTEAFF,TGTGCCAGCTCACCAGGACAGGGGAGATTTACTGAAGCTTTCTTT
TRBD1,TRBV7-2,TRBJ1-2,CASSLSDRVDTF,TGTGCCAGCAGCTTATCCGACAGGGTGGACACCTTC
TRBD1,TRBV23-1,TRBJ2-7,CASSQSDRGRPHNEQYF,TGCGCCAGCAGTCAATCTGATAGGGGGCGACCCCATAACGAGCAGTACTTC
-,TRBV2,TRBJ1-2,CASPEGSVSGYTF,TGTGCCAGCCCGGAGGGGTCTGTTAGTGGCTACACCTTC
TRBD1,TRBV6-1,TRBJ2-7,CASTYGQGSSYEQYF,TGTGCCAGCACCTATGGACAGGGCTCATCCTACGAGCAGTACTTC
TRBD1,TRBV30,TRBJ1-5,CAWSSSRTGGNQPQHF,TGTGCCTGGAGTTCCTCCCGCACAGGGGGCAATCAGCCCCAGCATTTT
-,TRBV5-4,TRBJ1-1,CASSKTTANTEAFF,TGTGCCAGCAGCAAAACGACAGCTAACACTGAAGCTTTCTTT
TRBD1,TRBV19,TRBJ2-1,CASSRTGLNEQFF,TGTGCCAGTAGTAGGACAGGGCTGAATGAGCAGTTCTTC
-,TRBV4-1,TRBJ1-2,CASSQVTRNYGYTF,TGCGCCAGCAGCCAAGTGACGAGGAACTATGGCTACACCTTC
TRBD1,TRBV7-9,TRBJ1-1,CASSLPGQGALAEAFF,TGTGCCAGCAGCTTACCAGGACAGGGGGCTCTTGCGGAAGCTTTCTTT
TRBD2,TRBV4-1,TRBJ2-1,CASSLSGGPYNEQFF,TGCGCCAGCAGCCTTAGCGGGGGACCGTACAATGAGCAGTTCTTC
-,TRBV4-3,TRBJ1-4,CASSQDVRGGAEKLFF,TGCGCCAGCAGCCAAGATGTCCGCGGCGGGGCTGAAAAACTGTTTTTT
-,TRBV14,TRBJ1-2,CASSTGSRDYGYTF,TGTGCCAGCAGTACAGGGTCGCGGGACTATGGCTACACCTTC
-,TRBV18,TRBJ2-1,CASSPVNRSYNEQFF,TGTGCCAGCTCACCAGTGAACAGGAGCTACAATGAGCAGTTCTTC
TRBD1,TRBV5-4,TRBJ2-4,CASSPPGQGGIQYF,TGTGCCAGCAGCCCTCCGGGACAGGGGGGCATTCAGTACTTC